Presented here are 9 T cell receptor beta chains from one specimen sequenced in a study of blood T cell repertoires in COVID-19. Repertoires were generated with immunoSEQ multiplex PCR, while TCRdb's copy carries only in-frame clones and drops some. The table records about 350,000 clones, around 86% of them present only once. Sequences were obtained from peripheral blood. The origin of the receptors is a woman aged 50 to 60 with COVID-19, enrolled during active disease.

The CDR3 here is CASSQDRGQETQYF. Here the CDR3 DNA reads TGTGCCAGCAGCCAGGACAGGGGGCAAGAGACCCAGTACTTC. V and J are TRBV11-2 and TRBJ2-5; 10 nucleotides align to TRBD1. Germline lookup yields CDR1 SGHAT and CDR2 FQNNGV. With V trimmed by 5 bases and J by 2 bases, 2 bases remained unmatched. The length of the CDR3 is 14 residues.

The gene calls are TRBV3-1 (or the pseudogene TRBV3-2) and TRBJ2-1, with 7 positions matching TRBD1. V dropped 1 base and J dropped 5; count of bases not matched to a gene: 5. This CDR3 contains 15 residues. The germline V gene has CDR1 LGHDT and CDR2 YNNKEL (reference sequence). In DNA form, the CDR3 reads TGTGCCAGCAGCCAAGCCGGGACAGCAAACAATGAGCAGTTCTTC. Amino acid sequence: CASSQAGTANNEQFF.

This clone was seen a single time. The genes are TRBV5-1 and TRBJ2-7; TRBD1 matches 10 bases. The CDR3 length is 14 residues. V shed 3 bases and J 6 bases; nucleotides not matched to a gene: 6. Per the germline V gene, CDR1 is SGHRS and CDR2 is YFSETQ. DNA of the CDR3: TGCGCCAGCAGCTCGACAGGGGGCCAAATCGAGCAGTACTTC. Its translation: CASSSTGGQIEQYF.

The chain links TRBV5-6 to TRBJ1-1, with D tentatively TRBD1 (6 bases). The length of the CDR3 is 15 residues. Trimming took off 0 bases at V and 5 bases at J, with 14 bases between the two ends. Germline V gene data show CDR1 as SGHDT and CDR2 as YYEEEE. The CDR3 region is CASSLAGGLRTEAFF. In nucleotides, the CDR3 is TGTGCCAGCAGCTTGGCCGGGGGGCTTCGGACTGAAGCTTTCTTT. Looking up the rest from reference TRBV5-6 and TRBJ1-1 gives the full variable domain: DAGVTQSPTHLIKTRGQQVTLRCSPKSGHDTVSWYQQALGQGPQFIFQYYEEEERQRGNFPDRFSGHQFPNYSSELNVNALLLGDSALYLCASSLAGGLRTEAFFGQGTRLTVV.

This chain connects TRBV30 to TRBJ1-3; 7 bases agree with TRBD1. The ends lost 4 bases at V and 3 bases at J; junction bases unmatched: 3. The V gene's germline CDR1 is GTSNPN and CDR2 SVGIG (reference sequence). The length of the CDR3 is 13 residues. The CDR3 reads CAWTGTVGNTIYF. Here the CDR3 DNA reads TGTGCCTGGACTGGGACAGTTGGAAACACCATATATTTT.

This chain links TRBV5-8 with TRBJ2-1; 13 nucleotides match TRBD2. The CDR3 sequence is 19 residues long. The V and J ends lost 4 bases and 0 bases, in that order; junction bases with no gene match: 10. Germline CDR1 reads SGHTS; CDR2 reads YDEGEE. This chain's CDR3 is CASSRVGTSGVGSYNEQFF. The CDR3 coding sequence is TGTGCCAGCAGCCGCGTAGGGACTAGCGGGGTCGGCTCCTACAATGAGCAGTTCTTC.

V usage is TRBV7-6 and J usage is TRBJ2-1; tentatively, D is TRBD1 (6 bases). Germline V gene data show CDR1 as SGHVS and CDR2 as FNYEAQ. Trimming pared 2 bases from V and 4 bases from J, leaving 12 bases between. The CDR3 sequence is 15 residues long. CDR3 bases: TGTGCCAGCAGCTTAACTCGGACAGCATACAATGAGCAGTTCTTC. Its protein product is CASSLTRTAYNEQFF.

The chain links TRBV7-9 to TRBJ1-1; D possibly corresponds to TRBD1 (6 bases). Per the germline V gene, CDR1 is SEHNR and CDR2 is FQNEAQ (reference sequence). V gave up 5 bases and J gave up 5 bases, with 15 bases separating them. CDR3 length: 14 amino acids. CDR3 sequence (DNA): TGTGCCAGCAGCGAACGCGCAGGGGTTACTGAAGCTTTCTTT. It yields the protein CASSERAGVTEAFF.

The chain has TRBV14 and TRBJ1-2, with D tentatively TRBD1 (6 bases). Germline CDR1 SGHDN, CDR2 FVKESK. Trimming took off 1 base at V and 5 bases at J, with 11 bases between the two ends. This CDR3 is 14 amino acids long. CDR3 bases: TGTGCCAGCAGCCAAGCTGGGACATCTTATGGCTACACCTTC. It specifies CASSQAGTSYGYTF. Variable domain in full (rest from reference TRBV14 and TRBJ1-2): EAGVTQFPSHSVIEKGQTVTLRCDPISGHDNLYWYRRVMGKEIKFLLHFVKESKQDESGMPNNRFLAERTGGTYSTLKVQPAELEDSGVYFCASSQAGTSYGYTFGSGTRLTVV.